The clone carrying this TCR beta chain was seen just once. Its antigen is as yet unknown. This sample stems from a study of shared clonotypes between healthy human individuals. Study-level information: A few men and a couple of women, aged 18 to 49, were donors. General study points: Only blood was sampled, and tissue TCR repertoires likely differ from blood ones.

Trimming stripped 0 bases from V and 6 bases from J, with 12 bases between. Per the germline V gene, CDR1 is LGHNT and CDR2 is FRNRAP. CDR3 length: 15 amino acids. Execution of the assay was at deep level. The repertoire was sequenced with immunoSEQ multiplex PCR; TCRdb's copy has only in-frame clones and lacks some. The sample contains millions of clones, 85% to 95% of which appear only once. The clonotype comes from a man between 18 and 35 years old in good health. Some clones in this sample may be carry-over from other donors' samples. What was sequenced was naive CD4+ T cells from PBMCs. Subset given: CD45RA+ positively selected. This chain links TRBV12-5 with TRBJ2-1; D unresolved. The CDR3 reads CASGLVLGAANEQFF. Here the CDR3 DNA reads TGTGCTAGTGGTTTGGTACTCGGAGCCGCCAATGAGCAGTTCTTC. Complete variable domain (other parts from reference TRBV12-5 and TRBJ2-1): DARVTQTPRHKVTEMGQEVTMRCQPILGHNTVFWYRQTMMQGLELLAYFRNRAPLDDSGMPKDRFSAEMPDATLATLKIQPSEPRDSAVYFCASGLVLGAANEQFFGPGTRLTVL.